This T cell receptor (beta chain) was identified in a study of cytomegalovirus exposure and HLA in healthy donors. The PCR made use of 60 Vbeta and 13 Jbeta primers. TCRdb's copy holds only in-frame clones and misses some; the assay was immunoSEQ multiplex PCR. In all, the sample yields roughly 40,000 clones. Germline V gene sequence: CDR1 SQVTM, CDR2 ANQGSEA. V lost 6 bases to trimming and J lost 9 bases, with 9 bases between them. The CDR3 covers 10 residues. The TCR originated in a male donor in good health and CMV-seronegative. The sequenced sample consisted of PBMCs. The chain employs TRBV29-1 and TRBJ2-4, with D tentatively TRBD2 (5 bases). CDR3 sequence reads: CSVREGIQYF. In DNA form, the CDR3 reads TGCAGCGTCCGGGAAGGCATTCAGTACTTC.